The 19 T cell receptor beta chains in this list originate from one sample, sequenced in a study of cytomegalovirus exposure and HLA in healthy donors. It was with 60 Vbeta and 13 Jbeta primers that the PCR ran. Repertoires were generated with immunoSEQ multiplex PCR, while TCRdb's copy carries only in-frame clones and drops some. The record lists approximately 150,000 clones, of which the ten most abundant hold approximately 1.5%. The sample taken for sequencing was PBMCs. The receptors were sampled from a woman in her forties or fifties in good health and CMV-seronegative.

The CDR3 is CAILVGHENGYTF. CDR3 nucleotide sequence: TGTGCCATCCTCGTGGGGCATGAAAATGGCTACACCTTC. J is TRBJ1-2 and V is TRBV28; TRBD1 might be the D (5 bases). Germline-derived CDR1 and CDR2 are MDHEN and SYDVKM. The V and J ends lost 10 bases and 6 bases respectively, with 18 bases between them. The CDR3 totals 13 residues.

The CDR3 DNA follows: TGCGCCAGCAGTCGACTAGCGGGGGAGAACACCGGGGAGCTGTTTTTT. This gives the protein CASSRLAGENTGELFF. The chain joins TRBV5-1 to TRBJ2-2; the match to TRBD2 covers 12 bases. The CDR3 covers 16 residues. V dropped 5 bases and J dropped 1; count of bases not matched to a gene: 3. Germline CDR1 reads SGHRS; CDR2 reads YFSETQ. Using reference TRBV5-1 and TRBJ2-2 for the parts outside the CDR3, the full variable domain is KAGVTQTPRYLIKTRGQQVTLSCSPISGHRSVSWYQQTPGQGLQFLFEYFSETQRNKGNFPGRFSGRQFSNSRSEMNVSTLELGDSALYLCASSRLAGENTGELFFGEGSRLTVL.

As to this clone: Compared with germline, one end of the junction differs, possibly owing to a read error. The chain couples TRBV5-1 to TRBJ2-7; 7 nucleotides agree with TRBD1. Looked up from germline, CDR1 is SGHRS and CDR2 is YFSETQ. CDR3 length: 13 residues. CDR3 coding DNA: TGCGCCAGCAGCTTACAGGGGAGCTACGAGAAGTACTTC. This encodes CASSLQGSYEKYF. Looking up the rest from reference TRBV5-1 and TRBJ2-7 gives the full variable domain: KAGVTQTPRYLIKTRGQQVTLSCSPISGHRSVSWYQQTPGQGLQFLFEYFSETQRNKGNFPGRFSGRQFSNSRSEMNVSTLELGDSALYLCASSLQGSYEKYFGPGTRLTVT.

V is TRBV7-9 and J is TRBJ2-7; possible D gene TRBD2, 5 bases. The CDR3 is 16 amino acids. The germline gives CDR1 SEHNR, CDR2 FQNEAQ (reference sequence). V lost 2 bases and J 0 bases, leaving 14 bases between the germline ends. The CDR3 DNA reads TGTGCCAGCAGCTTAAGTAGGAGGAATGGCTCCTACGAGCAGTACTTC. Translated, it gives CASSLSRRNGSYEQYF. The full variable domain, rest sourced from reference TRBV7-9 and TRBJ2-7, is DTGVSQNPRHKITKRGQNVTFRCDPISEHNRLYWYRQTLGQGPEFLTYFQNEAQLEKSRLLSDRFSAERPKGSFSTLEIQRTEQGDSAMYLCASSLSRRNGSYEQYFGPGTRLTVT.

This chain connects TRBV5-1 to TRBJ1-5, with TRBD1 matching over 10 bases. Germline V gene sequence: CDR1 SGHRS, CDR2 YFSETQ. The CDR3 loop spans 14 amino acids. J was trimmed by 7 bases and V by 4 bases; bases with no gene match: 5. The CDR3 loop is CASSLGQGEQPQHF. CDR3 in DNA: TGCGCCAGCAGCCTTGGACAGGGGGAGCAGCCCCAGCATTTT. The whole variable domain, filled in from reference TRBV5-1 and TRBJ1-5, reads KAGVTQTPRYLIKTRGQQVTLSCSPISGHRSVSWYQQTPGQGLQFLFEYFSETQRNKGNFPGRFSGRQFSNSRSEMNVSTLELGDSALYLCASSLGQGEQPQHFGDGTRLSIL.

V is TRBV5-6 and J is TRBJ2-7; tentatively, D is TRBD1 (6 bases). The V gene's germline CDR1 is SGHDT and CDR2 YYEEEE. V lost 3 bases and J lost 3, with 13 bases in between. CDR3 length: 14 amino acids. CDR3 nucleotide sequence: TGTGCCAGCAGCTCCCGGACAGACGTCTACGAGCAGTACTTC. Translation gives CASSSRTDVYEQYF.

The V gene is TRBV9, the J gene TRBJ1-6; D possibly corresponds to TRBD1 (6 bases). The CDR3 is 14 amino acids. Trimming stripped 5 bases from V and 8 bases from J, with 14 bases between. Germline loops: CDR1 SGDLS, CDR2 YYNGEE. The DNA of the CDR3 is TGTGCCAGCAGAGATGGGGGCACCGATTCACCCCTCCACTTT. This gives the protein CASRDGGTDSPLHF.

The chain has TRBV25-1 and TRBJ2-5; D possibly corresponds to TRBD1 (6 bases). CDR3 length equals 13 residues. The V end was cut by 2 bases, the J end by 4 bases, with 8 bases between. Germline V gene data show CDR1 as MGHDK and CDR2 as SYGVNS. CDR3 DNA sequence: TGTGCCAGCAGTGAAGCAGGGGCAGAGACCCAGTACTTC. This codes for CASSEAGAETQYF.

The V gene is TRBV9, the J gene TRBJ1-5; D is uncertain. The CDR3 runs to 14 residues. V lost 3 bases and J 7 bases, leaving 14 bases between the germline ends. Germline CDR1 is SGDLS and CDR2 is YYNGEE. The CDR3 nucleotides read TGTGCCAGCAGCGACGGTGCGGGCGGGCAGCCCCAGCATTTT. Encoded protein: CASSDGAGGQPQHF.

This chain joins TRBV18 and TRBJ2-7; 10 bases line up with TRBD1. CDR1 KGHSH and CDR2 LQKENI come from the germline V gene. The junction had 12 bases not matched to a gene; V was cut back by 3 bases and J by 4 bases. The length of the CDR3 is 17 residues. Here the CDR3 DNA reads TGTGCCAGCTCACCCCTTACTGGGACAGGGGATAGTTACGAGCAGTACTTC. This gives the protein CASSPLTGTGDSYEQYF.

The chain uses TRBV30 and TRBJ1-2, with D perhaps TRBD1 (5 bases). Germline CDR1 reads GTSNPN; CDR2 reads SVGIG (reference sequence). This CDR3 has 17 amino acids. Deletions cut 4 bases from V and 0 bases from J, with 21 bases between. CDR3 residues: CAWNGGDRTPTNYGYTF. For the CDR3, the DNA is TGTGCCTGGAACGGCGGGGACCGAACACCGACTAACTATGGCTACACCTTC. The full variable domain, completed using reference TRBV30 and TRBJ1-2, is SQTIHQWPATLVQPVGSPLSLECTVEGTSNPNLYWYRQAAGRGLQLLFYSVGIGQISSEVPQNLSASRPQDRQFILSSKKLLLSDSGFYLCAWNGGDRTPTNYGYTFGSGTRLTVV.

The rearrangement links TRBV7-6 to TRBJ2-7; D unresolved. Germline loops: CDR1 SGHVS, CDR2 FNYEAQ. V was clipped by 5 bases and J by 0 bases, with 8 bases between them. CDR3 length equals 13 residues. In DNA form, the CDR3 reads TGTGCCAGCAGCCCTAGAAGCTCCTACGAGCAGTACTTC. Translating gives CASSPRSSYEQYF.

V usage is TRBV7-6 and J usage is TRBJ2-5; tentatively, D is TRBD2 (5 bases). Trimming took off 5 bases at V and 5 bases at J, with 18 bases between the two ends. Germline CDR1 is SGHVS and CDR2 is FNYEAQ. The CDR3 contains 15 residues. The CDR3 DNA follows: TGTGCCAGCAGCCCAGACGGTGTGAGGGCTGAGACCCAGTACTTC. As protein: CASSPDGVRAETQYF.

This chain joins TRBV9 and TRBJ1-3; a possible D gene is TRBD1 (6 bases). CDR1 SGDLS and CDR2 YYNGEE come from the germline V gene. There are 16 residues in the CDR3. The ends were cut back, 2 bases at V and 0 bases at J, with 12 bases in the middle. The CDR3 sequence is CASSVGQLFSGNTIYF. In DNA form, the CDR3 reads TGTGCCAGCAGCGTTGGACAGCTCTTCTCTGGAAACACCATATATTTT.

V gene TRBV6-5 combines with J gene TRBJ1-1, with TRBD1 matching over 7 bases. Losses at the gene ends were 6 bases for V and 11 bases for J; bases not matched to a gene: 12. The CDR3 is 13 residues long. The V gene's germline CDR1 is MNHEY and CDR2 SVGAGI. The CDR3, as DNA: TGTGCCAGCAGAAGACCGAATAGGGGGCGGGCTTTCTTT. It specifies CASRRPNRGRAFF.

The V gene is TRBV18, the J gene TRBJ2-1, with TRBD2 as a possible D gene (5 bases). This CDR3 contains 16 residues. V lost 2 bases and J 4 bases, leaving 15 bases between the germline ends. Germline V lookup: CDR1 KGHSH, CDR2 LQKENI. Here the CDR3 reads CASSPERRTPYNEQFF. For the CDR3, the DNA is TGTGCCAGCTCACCAGAGCGGCGGACCCCTTACAATGAGCAGTTCTTC. The full variable domain, with the rest looked up from reference TRBV18 and TRBJ2-1, is NAGVMQNPRHLVRRRGQEARLRCSPMKGHSHVYWYRQLPEEGLKFMVYLQKENIIDESGMPKERFSAEFPKEGPSILRIQQVVRGDSAAYFCASSPERRTPYNEQFFGPGTRLTVL.

The gene calls are TRBV7-2 and TRBJ1-5; no definite D call. The CDR3 contains 14 residues. V was pared by 0 bases and J by 5 bases, with 8 bases between. Germline loops: CDR1 SGHTA, CDR2 FQGNSA. The CDR3 sequence is CASSLAPVYQPQHF. The CDR3 DNA follows: TGTGCCAGCAGCTTAGCGCCAGTGTATCAGCCCCAGCATTTT.

The rearrangement links TRBV5-4 to TRBJ1-2; possible D gene TRBD1, 5 bases. The CDR3 sequence is 14 residues long. Germline V gene lookup returns CDR1 SGHNT and CDR2 YYREEE (reference sequence). The V end was cut by 7 bases, the J end by 7 bases, with 20 bases between. This CDR3 reads CASREAWGVGGYTF. The CDR3, as DNA: TGTGCCAGCCGAGAAGCTTGGGGGGTGGGTGGCTACACCTTC.

V and J are TRBV5-6 and TRBJ2-7; possible D gene TRBD2, 6 bases. The V gene lost 3 bases and the J gene lost 5 bases, with 15 bases spanning the gap. Germline-derived CDR1 and CDR2 are SGHDT and YYEEEE. The CDR3 has 14 residues. DNA for the CDR3: TGTGCCAGCAGCTGGGCGCAGGGAGGCCACGAGCAGTACTTC. Its translation is CASSWAQGGHEQYF.